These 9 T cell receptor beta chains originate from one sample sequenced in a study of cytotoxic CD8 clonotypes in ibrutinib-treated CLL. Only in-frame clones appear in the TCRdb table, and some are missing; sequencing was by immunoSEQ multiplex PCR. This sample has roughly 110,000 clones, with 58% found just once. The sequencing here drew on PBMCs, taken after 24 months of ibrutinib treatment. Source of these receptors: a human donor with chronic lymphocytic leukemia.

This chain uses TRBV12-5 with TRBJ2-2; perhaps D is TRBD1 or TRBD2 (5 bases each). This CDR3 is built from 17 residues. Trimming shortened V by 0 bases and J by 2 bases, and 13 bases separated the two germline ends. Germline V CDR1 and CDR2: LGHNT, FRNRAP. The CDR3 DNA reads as TGTGCTAGTGGTTTGGTATGGGGGACGGGAAACACCGGGGAGCTGTTTTTT. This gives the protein CASGLVWGTGNTGELFF.

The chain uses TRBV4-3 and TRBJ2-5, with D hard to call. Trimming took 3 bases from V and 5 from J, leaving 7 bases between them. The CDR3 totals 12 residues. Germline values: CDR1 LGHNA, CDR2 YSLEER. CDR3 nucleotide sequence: TGCGCCAGCAGCCAGCTGGGGGAGACCCAGTACTTC. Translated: CASSQLGETQYF.

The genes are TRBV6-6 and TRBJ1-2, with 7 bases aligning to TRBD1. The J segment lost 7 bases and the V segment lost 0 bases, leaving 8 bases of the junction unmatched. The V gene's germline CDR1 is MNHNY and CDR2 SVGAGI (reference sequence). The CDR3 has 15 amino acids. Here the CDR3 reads CASSYSGGPSGGYTF. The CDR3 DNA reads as TGTGCCAGCAGTTACTCAGGGGGCCCCAGCGGTGGCTACACCTTC.

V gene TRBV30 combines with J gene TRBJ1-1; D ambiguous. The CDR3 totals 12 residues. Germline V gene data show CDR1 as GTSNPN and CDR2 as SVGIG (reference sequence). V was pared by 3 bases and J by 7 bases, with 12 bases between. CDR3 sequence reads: CAWSAIIGEAFF. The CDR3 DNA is TGTGCCTGGAGCGCAATTATCGGTGAAGCTTTCTTT.

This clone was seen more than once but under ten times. The CDR3 is CASSLGAALNTEAFF. The CDR3 DNA follows: TGTGCCAGCAGCTTAGGGGCTGCTTTGAACACTGAAGCTTTCTTT. The chain combines TRBV7-2 with TRBJ1-1; unclear D gene. The germline V gene encodes CDR1 SGHTA and CDR2 FQGNSA. Deletions cut 1 base from V and 0 bases from J, with 9 bases between. This CDR3 spans 15 amino acids.

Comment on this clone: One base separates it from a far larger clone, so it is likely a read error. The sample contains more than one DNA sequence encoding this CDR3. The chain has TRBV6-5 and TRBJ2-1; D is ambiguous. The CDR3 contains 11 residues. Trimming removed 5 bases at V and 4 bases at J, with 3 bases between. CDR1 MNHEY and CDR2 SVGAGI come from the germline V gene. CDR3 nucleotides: TGTGCCAGCAGTACTTACAATGAGCAGTTCTTC. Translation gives CASSTYNEQFF.

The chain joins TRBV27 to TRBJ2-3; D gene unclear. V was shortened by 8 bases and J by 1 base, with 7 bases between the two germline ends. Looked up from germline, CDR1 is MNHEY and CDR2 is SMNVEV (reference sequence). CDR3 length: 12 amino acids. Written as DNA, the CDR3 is TGTGCCAGCGCCATACGCACAGATACGCAGTATTTT. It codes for CASAIRTDTQYF.

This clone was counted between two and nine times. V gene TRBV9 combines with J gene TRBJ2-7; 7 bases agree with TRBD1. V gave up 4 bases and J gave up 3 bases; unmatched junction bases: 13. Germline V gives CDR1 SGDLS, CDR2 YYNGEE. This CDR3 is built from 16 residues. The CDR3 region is CASSSMWDSGNYEQYF. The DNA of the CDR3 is TGTGCCAGCAGCTCAATGTGGGACAGCGGTAACTACGAGCAGTACTTC. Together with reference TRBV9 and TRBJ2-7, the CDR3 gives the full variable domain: DSGVTQTPKHLITATGQRVTLRCSPRSGDLSVYWYQQSLDQGLQFLIQYYNGEERAKGNILERFSAQQFPDLHSELNLSSLELGDSALYFCASSSMWDSGNYEQYFGPGTRLTVT.

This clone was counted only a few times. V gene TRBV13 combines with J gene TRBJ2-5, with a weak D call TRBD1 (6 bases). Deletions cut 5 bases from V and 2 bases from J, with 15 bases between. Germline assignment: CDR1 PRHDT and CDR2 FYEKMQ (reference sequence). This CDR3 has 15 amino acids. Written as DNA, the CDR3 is TGTGCCAGCAGCCGTCGGGACAAGGATCAAGAGACCCAGTACTTC. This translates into CASSRRDKDQETQYF.